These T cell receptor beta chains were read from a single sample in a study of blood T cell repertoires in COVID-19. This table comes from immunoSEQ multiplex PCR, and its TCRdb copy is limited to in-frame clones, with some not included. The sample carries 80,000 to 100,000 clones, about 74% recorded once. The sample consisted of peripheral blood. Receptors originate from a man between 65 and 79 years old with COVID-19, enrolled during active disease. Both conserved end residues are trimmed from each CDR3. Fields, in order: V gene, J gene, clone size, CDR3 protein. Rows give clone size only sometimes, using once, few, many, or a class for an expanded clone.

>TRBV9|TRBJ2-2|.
ASSVVAGELF
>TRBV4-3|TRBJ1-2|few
ASSQADRAVYGYT
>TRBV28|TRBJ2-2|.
ASSSAGTGGLGELF
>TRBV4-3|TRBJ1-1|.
ASSPGTANTEAF
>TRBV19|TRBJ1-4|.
ASSIKGSPGEKLF
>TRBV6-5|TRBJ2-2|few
ASSNRGISGELF
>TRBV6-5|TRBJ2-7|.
ASSYGAGVNEQY
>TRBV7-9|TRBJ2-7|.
ASSQTGLGEQY
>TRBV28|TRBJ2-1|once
ASSLGSSGRIEQF
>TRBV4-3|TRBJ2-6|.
ASSQEQVHGANVLT
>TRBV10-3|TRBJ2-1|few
AISEPGLAGSEQF
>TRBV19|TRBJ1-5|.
ASSTPGAGANQPQH
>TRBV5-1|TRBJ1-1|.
ASSLVGAGYGRDTEAF
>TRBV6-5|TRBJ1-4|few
ASSYGDRVEKLF
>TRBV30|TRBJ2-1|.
AWSVFPPGLRATSSYNEQF
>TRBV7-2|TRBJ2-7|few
ASSFKTSGSYEQY
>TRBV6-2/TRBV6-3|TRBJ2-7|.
ASSYSVAGKSYEQY
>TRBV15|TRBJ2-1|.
ATSSFSGRATNEQF
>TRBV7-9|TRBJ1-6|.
ASSAGAASSYNSPLH
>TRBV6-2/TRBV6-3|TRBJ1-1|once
ASSQGPRNTEAF
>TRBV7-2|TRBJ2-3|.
ASSGAGGTQY
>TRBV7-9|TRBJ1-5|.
ASSPGQGYQPQH
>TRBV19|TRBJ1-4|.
ASRTGQTTNEKLF
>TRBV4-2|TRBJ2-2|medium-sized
ASSQDLAGPTGELF
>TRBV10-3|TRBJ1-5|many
AISEQGTNQPQH
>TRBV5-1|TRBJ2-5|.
ASSLQGAETQY
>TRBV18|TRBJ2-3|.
ASPGLAGGDTQY
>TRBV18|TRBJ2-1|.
ASSPTSGDNEQF
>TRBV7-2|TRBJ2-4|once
ASSRTGGTGINIQY
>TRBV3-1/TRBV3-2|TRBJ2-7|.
ASSLTTGTNRYEQY
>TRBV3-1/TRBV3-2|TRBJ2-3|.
ASSHLGQPDTQY
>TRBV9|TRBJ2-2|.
ASSVGSMGPGELF
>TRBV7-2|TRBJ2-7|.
ASSLTFSAGTTNEQY
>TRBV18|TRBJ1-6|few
ASSSGQGLLVGSPLH
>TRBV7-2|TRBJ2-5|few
ASSSGQGSGETQY
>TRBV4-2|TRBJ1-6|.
ASSRQDRGPNSPLH
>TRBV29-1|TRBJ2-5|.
TGTSGSETQY
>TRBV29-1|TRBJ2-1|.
SVGGNRDEQF
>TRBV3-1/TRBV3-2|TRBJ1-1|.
ASPQQRGSLVTEAF
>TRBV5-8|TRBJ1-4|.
ASTLTGQGETNEKLF
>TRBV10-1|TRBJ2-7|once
ASIVRQQY
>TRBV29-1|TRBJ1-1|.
SVAWTGEAF
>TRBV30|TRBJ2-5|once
AWRQGAGAQY
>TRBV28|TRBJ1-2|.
ASSSRTAANYGYT
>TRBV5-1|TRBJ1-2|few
ASRTANYGYT
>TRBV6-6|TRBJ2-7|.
ASSYATPSYEQY